This T cell receptor beta chain came from a study of tumor and adjacent non-tumor tissue in lung cancer (dated by TCRdb to the late 2010s). Describing the broader study: The cohort included more than 9 adenocarcinoma, a couple of squamous cell carcinoma and 1 small cell lung cancer patients. Using bulk TCRbeta repertoires from over 14 lung cancer patients, the study set lung tumor tissue side by side with matched distant non-tumor lung tissue. In total, sequencing yielded some 130 million productive TCRbeta reads, which works out to an average of around 4.2 million reads per sample. Among the roughly 15 patients, ages ranged from about 31 to 80 years, about 10 were men and 5 were women, and disease was TNM stage I to III. For each patient, one tumor sample and one normal lung sample were taken, giving approximately 29 paired specimens that underwent TCRbeta CDR3 sequencing. Findings and caveats that apply to the study as a whole: Because peripheral blood was not sequenced, blood TCRbeta repertoires in the lung cancer patients of the study were not examined. TCR diversity (inverse Simpson) was significantly higher in tumor than in normal lung tissue (about 400 vs 180, P = 0.0075, Mann-Whitney U test). Younger patients had significantly higher TCR diversity, and higher tumor TCR diversity was associated with shorter overall and disease-free survival. A significantly larger cumulative share of the repertoire was made up by the top 100 clones in normal lung than in tumor tissue. Neither the sequencing platform nor unique molecular identifiers are mentioned in the methods. Only about 16 patients were included in the cohort, and the need for larger samples and more detailed clinical data was noted by the authors.

Bulk unsorted tissue served as the source for RNA extraction, and RNA quality was assessed using a NanoDrop ND-1000 and an Agilent 2100. Normal lung samples were distant non-tumor tissue taken more than 3 cm from the tumor edge. Donors were newly diagnosed lung cancer patients admitted for thoracic surgery in China between August and November 2014, without prior chemotherapy. The study excluded patients who had received radiotherapy or chemotherapy before or who had another cancer at the same time. Pieces of surgical tissue measuring about 1-2.1 cm3 were kept in RNAlater solution and held at -80 degrees C until needed. A remark on this clonotype: No antigen is known for it. Nothing much larger sits one base from this clone, and base qualities are not available.

The library was built by means of multiplex PCR. The sample was run on an Illumina HiSeq 2500. TCRbeta libraries were built by three rounds of nested PCR using primers (Table S4), following protocols modified from ARM-PCR. Before sequencing, PCR products of 200-500 bp were cut from the gel and purified using the QIAquick gel extraction kit. From the authors' description of their analysis: Trimmomatic was used to clean the reads, FLASH merged the cleaned reads into complete CDR3 sequences, and MiTCR assigned the sequences to V(D)J germline segments. Clonal diversity was calculated as the inverse Simpson's index using VDJtools. Productive reads were defined as in-frame sequences without a premature stop codon. TCRdb reprocessing: public reads trimmed at Q25 with fastp, clones called with MiXCR, in-frame beta chains kept. Rows with one shared CDR3 protein collapse into an entry with the most common genes and DNA. The V and J calls were determined by TCRdb, not by the authors. Recorded for this sample are about 98,000 distinct CDR3 sequences; roughly 80% of them occurred a single time. Of the sample, under 40% is held by the ten largest clones.

Sequenced: distant non-tumor lung tissue. The clonotype comes from a man between 60 and 75 years old with small cell lung cancer.

In nucleotide form, the sequence is TGTGCTAGCAGCAGGGGGTACAAGGAGTACGTC. Protein translation: CASSRGYKEYV. In this chain, TRBV6-5 is recombined with TRBJ2-7; 7 bases in between match TRBD1. The CDR3 runs 11 amino acids, cysteine and valine included. CDR3 DNA only is kept here, 33 bases in frame from base 1. In the germline V gene, CDR1 corresponds to MNHEY and CDR2 to SVGAGI.